Presented here are 28 T cell receptor beta chains from one specimen sequenced in a study of shared clonotypes between healthy human individuals. Profiling relied on immunoSEQ multiplex PCR, and the TCRdb table lists in-frame clones only, not all of them. The sample yields hundreds of thousands of clones, roughly 95% seen once. As defined, naive CD8 cells were CD45RO-negative and positively selected for CCR7, with terminally differentiated effector memory CD45RA+ cells excluded. Source material: naive CD8+ T cells sorted from blood. These receptors came from a woman in her thirties in good health.

The CDR3 nucleotides read TGTGCCAGTGATTCGAACACTGAAGCTTTCTTT. This encodes CASDSNTEAFF. V usage is TRBV28 and J usage is TRBJ1-1; no reliable D call. V was clipped by 9 bases and J by 1 base, with 6 bases between them. This CDR3 has 11 residues. CDR1 is MDHEN, CDR2 SYDVKM, per germline.

V and J are TRBV10-1 and TRBJ2-7; D may be TRBD1 (6 bases). Trimming took off 8 bases at V and 5 bases at J, with 13 bases between the two ends. Per germline, CDR1 WNHNN and CDR2 SYGVQD (reference sequence). There are 12 residues in the CDR3. CDR3 nucleotides: TGCGCCAGCGGCGACAGGTTCGACGAGCAGTACTTC. Translation: CASGDRFDEQYF.

The chain employs TRBV19 and TRBJ1-1; D is ambiguous. Germline V gene sequence: CDR1 LNHDA, CDR2 SQIVND (reference sequence). Trimming removed 1 base at V and 10 bases at J, with 7 bases between. The CDR3 totals 11 residues. In DNA form, the CDR3 reads TGTGCCAGTAGTATAGGTCGGGCAGCTTTCTTT. It specifies CASSIGRAAFF.

CDR3 protein: CATSRRLAVNTGELFF. The CDR3 region has the DNA TGTGCCACCAGCAGGCGACTAGCGGTGAACACCGGGGAGCTGTTTTTT. The chain joins TRBV15 to TRBJ2-2, with 9 bases identical to TRBD2. Germline V lookup: CDR1 LNHNV, CDR2 YYDKDF (reference sequence). The CDR3 loop spans 16 amino acids. Trimming took 3 bases from V and 1 from J; bases not matched to a gene: 3.

The V call is TRBV4-2, the J call TRBJ2-1, with TRBD2 as a possible D gene (6 bases). Germline-derived CDR1 and CDR2 are LGHNA and YNFKEQ. This CDR3 has 16 amino acids. V was shortened by 8 bases and J by 2 bases, with 19 bases between the two germline ends. Here the CDR3 reads CASAPGGGATYNEQFF. CDR3 in DNA: TGTGCCAGCGCCCCAGGTGGAGGGGCGACCTACAATGAGCAGTTCTTC.

This chain uses TRBV9 with TRBJ2-5; D may correspond to TRBD1 or TRBD2 (7 bases each). V gave up 4 bases and J gave up 2 bases, with 15 bases separating them. From germline, CDR1 is SGDLS and CDR2 YYNGEE. The CDR3 runs to 15 residues. The CDR3 DNA reads TGTGCCAGCAGCACCAGGGGGGAGGGACAAGAGACCCAGTACTTC. This translates into CASSTRGEGQETQYF.

This chain joins TRBV7-9 and TRBJ1-4; D is perhaps TRBD1 (5 bases). The V end lost 1 base, the J end lost 4 bases, and 10 bases lay between the germline ends. The CDR3 loop spans 15 amino acids. CDR1 SEHNR and CDR2 FQNEAQ come from the germline V gene (reference sequence). CDR3 bases: TGTGCCAGCAGCTTAGAAGGGGATTATAATGAAAAACTGTTTTTT. Its protein is CASSLEGDYNEKLFF. Drawing the rest from reference TRBV7-9 and TRBJ1-4, the complete variable domain is DTGVSQNPRHKITKRGQNVTFRCDPISEHNRLYWYRQTLGQGPEFLTYFQNEAQLEKSRLLSDRFSAERPKGSFSTLEIQRTEQGDSAMYLCASSLEGDYNEKLFFGSGTQLSVL.

This chain connects TRBV7-9 to TRBJ2-1, with 11 bases aligning to TRBD2. The CDR3 sequence is 15 residues long. The germline CDR1 and CDR2 sequences are SEHNR and FQNEAQ (reference sequence). Trimming took 5 bases from V and 4 from J; bases not matched to a gene: 4. As DNA, the CDR3 is TGTGCCAGCAGCGGGGGACTAGCGGAGTACAATGAGCAGTTCTTC. Translation gives CASSGGLAEYNEQFF.

This clone appeared once. The V gene is TRBV7-9, the J gene TRBJ1-1; weak D call: TRBD1 (6 bases). Per germline, CDR1 SEHNR and CDR2 FQNEAQ (reference sequence). The V end was cut by 8 bases, the J end by 0 bases, with 19 bases between. CDR3 length: 16 residues. The CDR3 protein is CASRSHKTGLNTEAFF. The CDR3 nucleotides are TGTGCCAGCCGCAGTCATAAGACAGGTTTGAACACTGAAGCTTTCTTT.

V usage is TRBV5-1 and J usage is TRBJ2-7, with 7 bases identical to TRBD2. Germline assignment: CDR1 SGHRS and CDR2 YFSETQ. The CDR3 spans 17 residues. V was clipped by 4 bases and J by 3 bases; unmatched bases: 16. The CDR3 loop is CASSATSPGSNLYEQYF. As DNA, the CDR3 is TGCGCCAGCAGCGCGACTAGCCCTGGTTCCAATCTCTACGAGCAGTACTTC.

The rearrangement links TRBV28 to TRBJ2-7; D possibly uses TRBD1 or TRBD2 (5 bases each). This CDR3 has 16 residues. Germline V gene lookup returns CDR1 MDHEN and CDR2 SYDVKM. Between the trimmed V and J ends, which lost 4 bases and 6 bases, there was a span of 22 bases. The DNA of the CDR3 is TGTGCCAGCAGTTCCCCCTTGGTGGGGGATATCTGCGAGCAGTACTTC. Translation gives CASSSPLVGDICEQYF.

The chain joins TRBV5-8 to TRBJ1-1; D unresolved. CDR1 is SGHTS, CDR2 YDEGEE, per germline. The CDR3 is 15 amino acids. V was trimmed by 1 base and J by 0 bases, leaving 10 bases between them. For the CDR3, the DNA is TGTGCCAGCAGCTTGCGTCCTTCTATGAACACTGAAGCTTTCTTT. Translating gives CASSLRPSMNTEAFF. Full variable domain (remainder filled in from reference TRBV5-8 and TRBJ1-1): EAGVTQSPTHLIKTRGQQATLRCSPISGHTSVYWYQQALGLGLQFLLWYDEGEERNRGNFPPRFSGRQFPNYSSELNVNALELEDSALYLCASSLRPSMNTEAFFGQGTRLTVV.

The V call is TRBV28, the J call TRBJ2-7; D is possibly TRBD2 (5 bases). CDR3 length: 14 residues. The V gene lost 1 base and the J gene lost 5 bases, with 12 bases spanning the gap. The V gene's germline CDR1 is MDHEN and CDR2 SYDVKM. The CDR3 reads CASSLLGLLHEQYF. CDR3 nucleotides: TGTGCCAGCAGTTTATTAGGACTCCTTCACGAGCAGTACTTC.

Comment on this clone: The same CDR3 is also encoded by other DNA sequences in this sample. The rearrangement joins TRBV5-4 to TRBJ2-7; tentatively, D is TRBD1 (7 bases). Trimming removed 0 bases from V and 3 bases from J, with 10 bases in between. Per the germline V gene, CDR1 is SGHNT and CDR2 is YYREEE (reference sequence). The CDR3 covers 14 residues. Written as DNA, the CDR3 is TGTGCCAGCAGCTTGGGCCAGGGGGGCTACGAGCAGTACTTC. Protein sequence: CASSLGQGGYEQYF.

The chain's CDR3 is CASRKTWVGLRSVLDTQYF. CDR3 coding DNA: TGTGCCAGCAGAAAAACCTGGGTGGGACTACGTTCTGTCCTGGATACGCAGTATTTT. The chain recombines TRBV28 with TRBJ2-3; 7 positions agree with TRBD2. CDR1 and CDR2 (germline): MDHEN, SYDVKM. The V and J ends lost 6 bases and 6 bases, in that order; junction bases with no gene match: 24. The CDR3 is 19 residues long.

The CDR3 spells CASSYPGLNYEQYF. DNA for the CDR3: TGTGCCAGCAGCTACCCCGGACTAAACTACGAGCAGTACTTC. This chain links TRBV5-4 with TRBJ2-5; a weak D match, TRBD2 (6 bases). The DNA end is a closer match to TRBJ2-7, so the J assignment may be wrong. The CDR3 is made up of 14 amino acids. Germline assignment: CDR1 SGHNT and CDR2 YYREEE (reference sequence).

The V gene is TRBV7-9, the J gene TRBJ2-7; D call uncertain. The CDR3 extends over 13 amino acids. V lost 4 bases and J 4 bases, leaving 11 bases between the germline ends. The V gene's germline CDR1 is SEHNR and CDR2 FQNEAQ (reference sequence). The CDR3 nucleotides are TGTGCCAGCAGCTCCCCGAAGGGATACGAGCAGTACTTC. The encoded protein is CASSSPKGYEQYF. The variable domain in full, completed from reference TRBV7-9 and TRBJ2-7, reads DTGVSQNPRHKITKRGQNVTFRCDPISEHNRLYWYRQTLGQGPEFLTYFQNEAQLEKSRLLSDRFSAERPKGSFSTLEIQRTEQGDSAMYLCASSSPKGYEQYFGPGTRLTVT.

The count of this clone is one. The chain couples TRBV10-1 to TRBJ1-5; no clear D gene. In germline, CDR1 is WNHNN, CDR2 SYGVQD (reference sequence). The CDR3 totals 14 residues. The V end was cut by 2 bases, the J end by 4 bases, with 9 bases between. The CDR3 reads CASSEGLENQPQHF. The CDR3 region has the DNA TGCGCCAGCAGTGAGGGACTAGAGAATCAGCCCCAGCATTTT.

The rearrangement links TRBV6-5 to TRBJ2-1; tentative D call: TRBD2 (6 bases). V was shortened by 2 bases and J by 5 bases, with 13 bases between the two germline ends. The CDR3 covers 15 residues. Germline CDR1 MNHEY, CDR2 SVGAGI. CDR3 loop: CASSYHGSSHNEQFF. DNA of the CDR3: TGTGCCAGCAGTTACCACGGGAGTTCCCACAATGAGCAGTTCTTC.

This chain connects TRBV7-8 to TRBJ2-5; 8 nucleotides agree with TRBD2. Unmatched junction bases numbered 3, after V lost 1 base and J lost 5 bases. The CDR3 is made up of 14 amino acids. CDR1 and CDR2 from the germline V gene are SGHVS and FQNEAQ. Here the CDR3 reads CASSLVGGVETQYF. The CDR3 bases are TGTGCCAGCAGCTTAGTCGGGGGGGTGGAGACCCAGTACTTC.

This chain links TRBV7-9 with TRBJ2-7, with 7 bases that match TRBD2. V shed 1 base and J 2 bases; nucleotides not matched to a gene: 11. Germline lookup yields CDR1 SEHNR and CDR2 FQNEAQ (reference sequence). CDR3 length: 17 residues. The CDR3 spells CASSLVWAGAPTYEQYF. The CDR3 DNA reads TGTGCCAGCAGCTTAGTTTGGGCGGGAGCCCCAACCTACGAGCAGTACTTC.

The J gene is TRBJ1-1, the V gene TRBV15; D uncertain. V lost 7 bases, J lost 4 bases, and 13 bases lay in between. CDR3 size: 13 residues. Per the germline V gene, CDR1 is LNHNV and CDR2 is YYDKDF (reference sequence). The CDR3 region is CATTDFSGTEAFF. In DNA, the CDR3 is TGTGCCACCACCGATTTTTCCGGCACTGAAGCTTTCTTT.

The gene calls are TRBV28 and TRBJ2-5; D might be TRBD2 (6 bases). The CDR3 is made up of 14 amino acids. V was trimmed by 3 bases and J by 2 bases, leaving 10 bases between them. Germline-derived CDR1 and CDR2 are MDHEN and SYDVKM. CDR3 DNA sequence: TGTGCCAGCAGTTTTTTGGCGGGACAAGAGACCCAGTACTTC. Protein product: CASSFLAGQETQYF. The full variable domain, in which reference TRBV28 and TRBJ2-5 provide the parts outside the CDR3, is DVKVTQSSRYLVKRTGEKVFLECVQDMDHENMFWYRQDPGLGLRLIYFSYDVKMKEKGDIPEGYSVSREKKERFSLILESASTNQTSMYLCASSFLAGQETQYFGPGTRLLVL.

CDR3 amino acids: CASSQWSAVRVPGELFF. The CDR3 coding sequence is TGCGCCAGCAGTCAATGGTCGGCGGTCAGGGTCCCCGGGGAGCTGTTTTTT. The V and J genes are TRBV23-1 and TRBJ2-2, with TRBD1 as a possible D gene (5 bases). TRBV23-1 is flagged as an ORF with uncertain function. With 1 base removed from V and 6 bases from J, the gap between germline ends came to 18 bases. CDR3 length: 17 residues.

CDR3 residues: CASSFFIETYEQYF. CDR3 nucleotides: TGTGCCAGCAGCTTTTTCATTGAAACCTACGAGCAGTACTTC. The rearrangement uses TRBV28 and TRBJ2-7, with unresolved D. Germline loops: CDR1 MDHEN, CDR2 SYDVKM. Trimming left V 6 bases short and J 2 bases short, with 14 bases between. The CDR3 runs to 14 residues.

This chain connects TRBV28 to TRBJ2-3; unclear D gene. Germline V gene data show CDR1 as MDHEN and CDR2 as SYDVKM. The CDR3 contains 13 residues. Trimming removed 4 bases from V and 5 bases from J, with 10 bases in between. The CDR3 spells CASSSRLVDTQYF. CDR3 DNA sequence: TGTGCCAGCAGTTCACGCCTGGTAGATACGCAGTATTTT.

The chain carries TRBV4-1 and TRBJ2-7, with D unresolved. The CDR3 has 14 residues. From germline, CDR1 is MGHRA and CDR2 YSYEKL. Trimming pared 1 base from V and 3 bases from J, leaving 10 bases between. In DNA, the CDR3 is TGCGCCAGCAGCCAAGTGGCCAGCATCTACGAGCAGTACTTC. Translation gives CASSQVASIYEQYF.

The chain recombines TRBV29-1 with TRBJ2-7, with TRBD2 identical over 12 bases. The CDR3 consists of 14 residues. Germline V gives CDR1 SQVTM, CDR2 ANQGSEA. With V trimmed by 4 bases and J by 2 bases, 3 bases remained unmatched. The DNA of the CDR3 is TGCAGCGTTGGGTCTAGCGGGAGGGCCTACGAGCAGTACTTC. Translating it yields CSVGSSGRAYEQYF.